Below, 12 T cell receptor beta chains from the same sample are listed, as sequenced in a study of response to subunit inactivated influenza vaccine (dated by TCRdb to the late 2010s). Sample time point, as interpreted from the label and publication: approximately 45 days after influenza vaccine administration. Library preparation was by RT-PCR. The sample was run on an Illumina HiSeq 2500. The raw public reads went through TCRdb reprocessing: fastp at Q25, MiXCR clone calling, in-frame beta chains kept. Each entry merges the rows of one CDR3 protein and shows their most common DNA and genes. In this sample the table shows roughly 150,000 distinct CDR3 sequences, 11% of which occur a single time. Around 11% of the sample belongs to the ten largest clones. The material sequenced was non-naive T cells sorted from PBMCs, taken 40 to 50 days after vaccination. Reading the label with the study, this specimen's cell subset or site is: memory T cell fraction. Every receptor here comes from a man aged 45-65 years who received an inactivated influenza vaccine. Donor details come from another sample of the same person, matched by shared clones.

This clonotype showed up many times. The chain uses TRBV3-1 and TRBJ2-7; D unclear. Germline values: CDR1 LGHDT, CDR2 YNNKEL (reference sequence). With 1 base removed from V and 2 bases from J, the gap between germline ends came to 15 bases. The CDR3 has 16 amino acids. DNA of the CDR3: TGTGCCAGCAGCCAAGCGTTAGTGGCAGGAGCCTACGAGCAGTACTTC. This translates into CASSQALVAGAYEQYF.

V usage is TRBV24-1 and J usage is TRBJ2-1; D remains unclear. The CDR3 is made up of 16 amino acids. Germline V gene sequence: CDR1 KGHDR, CDR2 SFDVKD. The V gene lost 4 bases and the J gene lost 7 bases, with 19 bases spanning the gap. This CDR3 reads CATSETGPIRRNEQFF. CDR3 bases: TGTGCCACCAGTGAAACCGGGCCGATCAGAAGAAATGAGCAGTTCTTC.

There are a few counts of this clonotype. V is TRBV7-6 and J is TRBJ2-7; 9 bases are a match to TRBD2. Losses at the gene ends were 5 bases for V and 7 bases for J; bases not matched to a gene: 9. The germline V gene has CDR1 SGHVS and CDR2 FNYEAQ. This CDR3 is 14 amino acids long. The CDR3 is CASSQAGGGEEQYF. The CDR3 DNA follows: TGTGCCAGCAGCCAAGCGGGGGGAGGCGAGGAGCAGTACTTC.

This clonotype has ten or more counts. The genes are TRBV6-1 and TRBJ2-2, with 11 nucleotides matching TRBD2. The CDR3 is made up of 15 amino acids. The V and J ends lost 6 bases and 4 bases, in that order; junction bases with no gene match: 4. Germline assignment: CDR1 MNHNS and CDR2 SASEGT. CDR3 protein: CASSPTSGSTGELFF. As DNA, the CDR3 is TGTGCCAGCAGCCCTACTAGCGGGAGCACCGGGGAGCTGTTTTTT.

The chain is built from TRBV28 and TRBJ1-1; D perhaps matches TRBD1 (6 bases). Germline-derived CDR1 and CDR2 are MDHEN and SYDVKM. With 8 bases removed from V and 4 bases from J, the gap between germline ends came to 20 bases. This CDR3 has 15 residues. CDR3 loop: CASDEVGGLRTEAFF. The DNA of the CDR3 is TGTGCCAGCGACGAAGTGGGGGGGCTGCGCACTGAAGCTTTCTTT.

In its sample, this clonotype was seen many times. V and J are TRBV4-3 and TRBJ1-2, with 10 positions matching TRBD1. CDR1 is LGHNA, CDR2 YSLEER, per germline. V dropped 1 base and J dropped 7; count of bases not matched to a gene: 12. There are 17 residues in the CDR3. The CDR3 region has the DNA TGCGCCAGCAGCCAAGGGACCCCGGGACAGGGGTATGGTGGCTACACCTTC. Its translation: CASSQGTPGQGYGGYTF.

To note about this clonotype: Relative to the germline gene, one junction end is altered; a read error may explain this. The chain links TRBV9 to TRBJ2-5; tentatively, D is TRBD1 (6 bases). CDR1 and CDR2 from the germline V gene are SGDLS and YYNGEE. The CDR3 is made up of 15 amino acids. CDR3 in DNA: TGTTCCAGCACCCCAGGGGTGAGCGGACAAGAGACCCAGTACTTC. This codes for CSSTPGVSGQETQYF. Combining the CDR3 with reference TRBV9 and TRBJ2-5 gives the whole variable domain DSGVTQTPKHLITATGQRVTLRCSPRSGDLSVYWYQQSLDQGLQFLIQYYNGEERAKGNILERFSAQQFPDLHSELNLSSLELGDSALYFCSSTPGVSGQETQYFGPGTRLLVL.

This rearrangement joins TRBV3-1 to TRBJ2-1, with TRBD2 as a possible D gene (6 bases). With 1 base removed from V and 7 bases from J, the gap between germline ends came to 17 bases. Germline CDR1 is LGHDT and CDR2 is YNNKEL (reference sequence). This CDR3 spans 16 amino acids. CDR3 in DNA: TGTGCCAGCAGCCAAGTAGAGGCGGGATGGGGAAATGAGCAGTTCTTC. This gives the protein CASSQVEAGWGNEQFF.

The V and J genes are TRBV29-1 and TRBJ2-1; a possible D gene is TRBD1 (6 bases). Germline CDR1 SQVTM, CDR2 ANQGSEA. The CDR3 has 15 residues. V was shortened by 5 bases and J by 3 bases, with 17 bases between the two germline ends. The CDR3, as DNA: TGCAGCGTTCCCAAACCGGGACACTTCTACAATGAGCAGTTCTTC. Translated, it gives CSVPKPGHFYNEQFF.

This clonotype was counted only a few times. The rearrangement joins TRBV7-8 to TRBJ1-1, with no clear D. V was shortened by 6 bases and J by 1 base, with 9 bases between the two germline ends. CDR1 is SGHVS, CDR2 FQNEAQ, per germline. The CDR3 covers 13 residues. The CDR3 is CASRWQSNTEAFF. In DNA form, the CDR3 reads TGTGCCAGCAGGTGGCAGTCGAACACTGAAGCTTTCTTT.

This clonotype showed up just a few times. The chain recombines TRBV7-6 with TRBJ2-7, with D unresolved. Germline V gives CDR1 SGHVS, CDR2 FNYEAQ. The CDR3 runs 13 residues. Between the trimmed V and J ends, which lost 1 base and 6 bases, there was a span of 10 bases. The CDR3 sequence is CASSLERWSEQYF. The CDR3 region has the DNA TGTGCCAGCAGCTTAGAGCGTTGGAGCGAGCAGTACTTC. Combining the CDR3 with reference TRBV7-6 and TRBJ2-7 gives the whole variable domain GAGVSQSPRYKVTKRGQDVALRCDPISGHVSLYWYRQALGQGPEFLTYFNYEAQQDKSGLPNDRFSAERPEGSISTLTIQRTEQRDSAMYRCASSLERWSEQYFGPGTRLTVT.

This clonotype has just a few counts. The rearrangement uses TRBV3-1 and TRBJ2-7; 10 bases are a match to TRBD2. Germline V gene lookup returns CDR1 LGHDT and CDR2 YNNKEL (reference sequence). V trimming: 1 base; J trimming: 6 bases; junction bases outside the gene matches: 6. The CDR3 consists of 15 residues. The CDR3 DNA reads as TGTGCCAGCAGCCAAGTCAGCGGGAGGGCCACCGAGCAGTACTTC. This sequence encodes CASSQVSGRATEQYF.